This entry lists 28 T cell receptor beta chains sequenced from one sample in a study of cytomegalovirus exposure and HLA in healthy donors. TCRdb keeps only in-frame clones here, not all; method: immunoSEQ multiplex PCR. This table has approximately 200,000 clones, 75% to 90% appearing once. Sequenced input: PBMCs. The receptors shown here come from a man aged 18 to 29 in good health and CMV-seropositive.

J is TRBJ2-1 and V is TRBV29-1, with a tentative D call TRBD2 (6 bases). Trimming cost V 6 bases and J 9 bases, with 15 bases left between them. This CDR3 is 12 amino acids long. Germline CDR1 reads SQVTM; CDR2 reads ANQGSEA. The CDR3, as DNA: TGCAGCGTGGCCGGGGGAGGAGGTGAGCAGTTCTTC. Its protein is CSVAGGGGEQFF.

The V gene is TRBV11-2, the J gene TRBJ2-1; TRBD2 matches at 11 bases. Per germline, CDR1 SGHAT and CDR2 FQNNGV. The CDR3 runs 12 residues. After removal of 6 bases from V and 15 bases from J, the junction contained 7 bases not matched to a gene. In DNA, the CDR3 is TGTGCCAGCAGGTTCACTAGCGGGAGTCGGTTCTTC. It codes for CASRFTSGSRFF.

The gene calls are TRBV30 and TRBJ2-1, with D tentatively TRBD2 (6 bases). V lost 8 bases and J lost 6, with 23 bases in between. The CDR3 spans 15 residues. CDR1 is GTSNPN, CDR2 SVGIG, per germline (reference sequence). CDR3 sequence (DNA): TGTGCCCAACACGGAGGGGCTAGCTCCCGCAATGAGCAGTTCTTC. Translation: CAQHGGASSRNEQFF.

As to this clone: Other nucleotide sequences from this sample produce the same CDR3. This rearrangement joins TRBV28 to TRBJ1-5; D is uncertain. V shed 2 bases and J shed 2 bases, with 7 bases lying between them. Germline loops: CDR1 MDHEN, CDR2 SYDVKM. The CDR3 contains 14 residues. CDR3 in DNA: TGTGCCAGCAGTTTAGGCCAGGGCAATCAGCCCCAGCATTTT. Translation gives CASSLGQGNQPQHF.

V and J are TRBV18 and TRBJ2-5; 7 positions agree with TRBD1. The CDR3 has 13 amino acids. Germline assignment: CDR1 KGHSH and CDR2 LQKENI. Unmatched junction bases numbered 5, after V lost 6 bases and J lost 4 bases. CDR3 bases: TGTGCCAGCTCGTCCTCAGGGGGAGAGACCCAGTACTTC. Amino acids: CASSSSGGETQYF.

The V gene is TRBV7-9, the J gene TRBJ2-2, with TRBD2 matching over 8 bases. Germline CDR1 is SEHNR and CDR2 is FQNEAQ (reference sequence). The CDR3 spans 15 residues. J was trimmed by 5 bases and V by 6 bases; bases with no gene match: 8. CDR3 in amino acids: CASRDSGDVTGELFF. The CDR3 DNA sequence: TGTGCCAGCAGGGATAGCGGGGATGTAACCGGGGAGCTGTTTTTT.

The genes are TRBV13 and TRBJ2-5; 8 nucleotides align to TRBD1. The CDR3 extends over 14 amino acids. Germline CDR1 is PRHDT and CDR2 is FYEKMQ (reference sequence). J was trimmed by 4 bases and V by 8 bases; bases with no gene match: 9. The CDR3 spells CASANQGARETQYF. In DNA, the CDR3 is TGTGCCAGCGCCAATCAGGGGGCGAGAGAGACCCAGTACTTC. The whole variable domain, filled in from reference TRBV13 and TRBJ2-5, reads AAGVIQSPRHLIKEKRETATLKCYPIPRHDTVYWYQQGPGQDPQFLISFYEKMQSDKGSIPDRFSAQQFSDYHSELNMSSLELGDSALYFCASANQGARETQYFGPGTRLLVL.

This chain connects TRBV10-1 to TRBJ1-2, with D possibly matching TRBD1 (5 bases). CDR1 is WNHNN and CDR2 is SYGVQD in the germline V gene (reference sequence). V gave up 4 bases and J gave up 4 bases, with 13 bases separating them. This CDR3 region has 14 residues. The DNA of the CDR3 is TGCGCCAGCAGTGTTCGGGGGGGACCCTATGGCTACACCTTC. Protein sequence: CASSVRGGPYGYTF.

The chain carries TRBV9 and TRBJ1-5; a weak D match, TRBD1 (5 bases). The V end lost 0 bases, the J end lost 4 bases, and 11 bases lay between the germline ends. The CDR3 extends over 15 amino acids. Germline V gene sequence: CDR1 SGDLS, CDR2 YYNGEE. The CDR3 here is CASSVVGQLNQPQHF. The CDR3 DNA is TGTGCCAGCAGCGTAGTAGGACAACTAAATCAGCCCCAGCATTTT.

This clone has only a few counts. J is TRBJ2-7 and V is TRBV5-1, with TRBD1 as a possible D gene (5 bases). CDR1 SGHRS and CDR2 YFSETQ come from the germline V gene. The CDR3 has 13 amino acids. V gave up 0 bases and J gave up 4 bases, with 8 bases separating them. CDR3 DNA sequence: TGCGCCAGCAGCTTGGAGACAGAATACGAGCAGTACTTC. Translation gives CASSLETEYEQYF.

This chain uses TRBV9 with TRBJ2-1; 10 bases are a match to TRBD1. Germline V CDR1 and CDR2: SGDLS, YYNGEE. The CDR3 spans 16 residues. J gave up 4 bases and V 3 bases, and 7 bases lay outside the gene matches. CDR3 DNA sequence: TGTGCCAGCAGCGCCAAGGGACAGGGGATTTACAATGAGCAGTTCTTC. Protein sequence: CASSAKGQGIYNEQFF.

This clone was seen a single time. The V gene is TRBV13, the J gene TRBJ2-2; D ambiguous. The CDR3 is 13 amino acids. The germline V gene has CDR1 PRHDT and CDR2 FYEKMQ (reference sequence). Trimming left V 5 bases short and J 4 bases short, with 8 bases between. This CDR3 reads CASSTPRTGELFF. The CDR3 nucleotides are TGTGCCAGCAGCACACCCCGCACCGGGGAGCTGTTTTTT.

The chain recombines TRBV18 with TRBJ1-2; D is unclear. Germline lookup yields CDR1 KGHSH and CDR2 LQKENI. The CDR3 covers 13 residues. Trimming took 0 bases from V and 4 from J, leaving 6 bases between them. CDR3 sequence: CASSPPVSYGYTF. The CDR3 nucleotides read TGTGCCAGCTCACCACCGGTCAGCTATGGCTACACCTTC.

This clone was picked up a small number of times. The chain has TRBV6-1 and TRBJ1-1, with D possibly TRBD1 on 5 matching bases. With 4 bases removed from V and 3 bases from J, the gap between germline ends came to 12 bases. The CDR3 covers 14 residues. Germline CDR1 MNHNS, CDR2 SASEGT. CDR3 protein: CASSVGQGYTEAFF. The CDR3 DNA sequence: TGTGCCAGCAGTGTGGGGCAAGGGTACACTGAAGCTTTCTTT.

This clone was counted between two and nine times. The rearrangement links TRBV6-5 to TRBJ2-1; D gene uncertain. Trimming took off 5 bases at V and 6 bases at J, with 8 bases between the two ends. The CDR3 is 12 amino acids. Germline-derived CDR1 and CDR2 are MNHEY and SVGAGI. The CDR3, as DNA: TGTGCCAGCAGTCCCCCGGGCAATGAGCAGTTCTTC. It encodes CASSPPGNEQFF.

The rearrangement uses TRBV7-9 and TRBJ2-7; TRBD1 matches 7 bases. CDR1 and CDR2 (germline): SEHNR, FQNEAQ (reference sequence). The J segment lost 5 bases and the V segment lost 0 bases, leaving 7 bases of the junction unmatched. This CDR3 has 15 residues. The CDR3 nucleotides read TGTGCCAGCAGCTTAGCCGGCAGGGGGTACAACGAGCAGTACTTC. Encoded protein: CASSLAGRGYNEQYF. The full variable domain, rest sourced from reference TRBV7-9 and TRBJ2-7, is DTGVSQNPRHKITKRGQNVTFRCDPISEHNRLYWYRQTLGQGPEFLTYFQNEAQLEKSRLLSDRFSAERPKGSFSTLEIQRTEQGDSAMYLCASSLAGRGYNEQYFGPGTRLTVT.

As concerns this clone: Germline is not matched at one junction end, which may reflect a read error. The rearrangement joins TRBV2 to TRBJ2-7; 11 bases agree with TRBD2. From germline, CDR1 is SNHLY and CDR2 FYNNEI. The CDR3 consists of 12 residues. The CDR3 loop is CASSEATSGIGF. The CDR3 coding sequence is TGTGCCAGCAGTGAAGCGACTAGCGGGATTGGATTC.

A single count supports this clone. This chain links TRBV29-1 with TRBJ1-2; 7 nucleotides align to TRBD1. Germline assignment: CDR1 SQVTM and CDR2 ANQGSEA. The CDR3 covers 13 residues. Trimming removed 4 bases from V and 7 bases from J; junction bases left unmatched: 9. This CDR3 is CSVGGTDLGGYTF. CDR3 sequence (DNA): TGCAGCGTTGGGGGGACAGACTTGGGTGGCTACACCTTC.

The chain combines TRBV27 with TRBJ2-7; 9 bases line up with TRBD2. The CDR3 is made up of 15 amino acids. Germline loops: CDR1 MNHEY, CDR2 SMNVEV (reference sequence). Trimming removed 4 bases from V and 3 bases from J; junction bases left unmatched: 7. CDR3 nucleotides: TGTGCCAGCAGTTCCTTAGCGGGAGAAGGCTACGAGCAGTACTTC. Protein sequence: CASSSLAGEGYEQYF.

The chain has TRBV7-3 and TRBJ2-7, with 7 bases lining up with TRBD1. V was clipped by 2 bases and J by 2 bases; unmatched bases: 12. The CDR3 consists of 17 residues. The germline gives CDR1 SGHTA, CDR2 FQGTGA. The CDR3 DNA reads TGTGCCAGCAGCTTAGGTCGGATGACAGGGCAAACCTACGAGCAGTACTTC. Residues: CASSLGRMTGQTYEQYF.

This clone was seen only a few times. The rearrangement uses TRBV6-6 and TRBJ2-2, with D perhaps TRBD1 (5 bases). The CDR3 is 14 residues long. V was clipped by 0 bases and J by 7 bases, with 9 bases between them. CDR1 and CDR2 from the germline V gene are MNHNY and SVGAGI (reference sequence). This CDR3 reads CASSYSGRGGELFF. CDR3 nucleotide sequence: TGTGCCAGCAGTTACTCGGGTAGGGGCGGGGAGCTGTTTTTT.

This chain connects TRBV28 to TRBJ2-3, with D possibly matching TRBD1 (5 bases). V was shortened by 2 bases and J by 3 bases, with 6 bases between the two germline ends. Germline CDR1 and CDR2: MDHEN and SYDVKM. The CDR3 length is 13 residues. The chain's CDR3 is CASSLPGTDTQYF. CDR3 sequence (DNA): TGTGCCAGCAGTTTACCAGGGACAGATACGCAGTATTTT.

The chain couples TRBV5-5 to TRBJ2-1; 7 nucleotides align to TRBD2. This CDR3 has 17 amino acids. V was pared by 0 bases and J by 0 bases, with 6 bases of the junction left unmatched. Germline CDR1 SGHKS, CDR2 YYEKEE (reference sequence). The CDR3 bases are TGTGCCAGCAGCTTGGGGGTAGGCGGGAGCTCCTACAATGAGCAGTTCTTC. Translation gives CASSLGVGGSSYNEQFF.

CDR3 in amino acids: CASSQVAGATNEQFF. DNA of the CDR3: TGCGCCAGCAGCCAAGTAGCGGGAGCCACCAATGAGCAGTTCTTC. The chain links TRBV4-1 to TRBJ2-1; 9 bases fit TRBD2. In germline, CDR1 is MGHRA, CDR2 YSYEKL. The CDR3 is 15 amino acids. J was trimmed by 6 bases and V by 1 base; bases with no gene match: 4.

The chain combines TRBV19 with TRBJ1-2; 8 nucleotides match TRBD1. Unmatched junction bases numbered 6, after V lost 3 bases and J lost 3 bases. The CDR3 sequence is 15 residues long. Looked up from germline, CDR1 is LNHDA and CDR2 is SQIVND (reference sequence). CDR3 nucleotide sequence: TGTGCCAGTAGTATTGGTTCAGGGGGCTACTATGGCTACACCTTC. It is translated as CASSIGSGGYYGYTF.

The V gene is TRBV28, the J gene TRBJ2-7; 7 nucleotides align to TRBD2. The CDR3 totals 13 residues. V lost 11 bases and J lost 3; bases outside the gene matches: 10. The V gene's germline CDR1 is MDHEN and CDR2 SYDVKM. CDR3 region: CAHSYGGSYEQYF. CDR3 nucleotides: TGTGCCCACAGTTACGGCGGGAGCTACGAGCAGTACTTC. Full variable domain (rest looked up from reference TRBV28 and TRBJ2-7): DVKVTQSSRYLVKRTGEKVFLECVQDMDHENMFWYRQDPGLGLRLIYFSYDVKMKEKGDIPEGYSVSREKKERFSLILESASTNQTSMYLCAHSYGGSYEQYFGPGTRLTVT.

The CDR3 loop is CASSVKDGQTTNEKLFF. DNA for the CDR3: TGCGCCAGCAGCGTGAAGGACGGACAAACAACTAATGAAAAACTGTTTTTT. The V gene is TRBV5-1, the J gene TRBJ1-4, with D possibly TRBD1 on 5 matching bases. The CDR3 loop spans 17 amino acids. V was shortened by 4 bases and J by 0 bases, with 16 bases between the two germline ends. Per germline, CDR1 SGHRS and CDR2 YFSETQ.

The chain joins TRBV4-3 to TRBJ2-1; tentative D call: TRBD2 (5 bases). The CDR3 has 18 residues. Per germline, CDR1 LGHNA and CDR2 YSLEER. V dropped 0 bases and J dropped 3 bases, with 18 bases sitting between them. In DNA, the CDR3 is TGCGCCAGCAGCCAAGAGGCTCTCACGGGGAGAAGCTACAATGAGCAGTTCTTC. As protein: CASSQEALTGRSYNEQFF.